The rows below give T cell receptor beta chains drawn from one sample of a study of patients and donors after allogeneic stem cell transplantation. TCRdb processed the RT-PCR reads anew with MiXCR; each CDR3 protein has one entry. The table lists hundreds of thousands of distinct CDR3 sequences, approximately 16% of them singletons. Sequencing input: blood, either unsorted or a sorted T cell fraction (not recorded which). All receptors derive from a human donor who was either an allogeneic HSCT recipient or a stem cell or donor lymphocyte infusion donor (not recorded which). It is not recorded whose cells these are; they may come from a transplant donor. CDR3s include the opening cysteine and the closing phenylalanine or tryptophan. D genes are given only for firm matches. Clone size is given for some rows only: seen once, a few or many times, or a class if the clone is expanded.

D gene,V gene,J gene,clone size,CDR3 DNA,CDR3 protein
-,TRBV6-4,TRBJ2-3,-,TGTGCCAGCAGTGACTACCAGGGGAATACGCAGTATTTT,CASSDYQGNTQYF
TRBD2,TRBV11-1,TRBJ2-2,-,TGTGCCAGCAGCTTAGCGACCAGCGGGGTGGCTAGGCTGTTTTTT,CASSLATSGVARLFF
TRBD1,TRBV4-2,TRBJ2-3,-,TGTGCCAGCAGCCCGGGACAGCCGATCACAGATACGCAGTATTTT,CASSPGQPITDTQYF
TRBD1,TRBV5-1,TRBJ1-1,many,TGCGCCAGCAGCCCCGGGACAGGGACTGAAGCTTTCTTT,CASSPGTGTEAFF
-,TRBV30,TRBJ1-4,few,TGTGCCTGGAGTGGTGACAGATCTAATGAAAAACTGTTTTTT,CAWSGDRSNEKLFF
TRBD1,TRBV7-2,TRBJ1-6,-,TGTGCCAGCAGCCTCCCCAGGGGGCCGGTAAATAATTCACCCCTCCACTTT,CASSLPRGPVNNSPLHF
-,TRBV12-3/TRBV12-4,TRBJ2-2,many,TGTGCCAGCACCCAAAGAGGTTTCATACTGAACACCGGGGAGCTGTTTTTT,CASTQRGFILNTGELFF
-,TRBV5-4,TRBJ1-1,-,TGTGCCAGCAGCTTGCCGGGGCTGAACACTGAAGCTTTCTTT,CASSLPGLNTEAFF
TRBD1,TRBV6-2/TRBV6-3,TRBJ2-2,-,TGTGCCAGCAGTTCCAGGGGGTGGAACACCGGGGAGCTGTTTTTT,CASSSRGWNTGELFF
TRBD2,TRBV7-2,TRBJ2-1,many,TGTGCCAGCAGCTTAACTAGCGGGGGGGTTAGGAATGAGCAGTTCTTC,CASSLTSGGVRNEQFF
-,TRBV3-1,TRBJ2-1,few,TGTGCCAGCAGCCAGGGGCAGGGCTCGTCGCGGGGCAATGAGCAGTTCTTC,CASSQGQGSSRGNEQFF
TRBD1,TRBV6-5,TRBJ1-6,-,TGTGCCAGCAGTTACTCGGGACAGGGGGCAAGAAATTCACCCCTCCACTTT,CASSYSGQGARNSPLHF
TRBD2,TRBV30,TRBJ2-2,-,TGTGCCTACGGGACTAGAATGAACACCGGGGAGCTGTTTTTT,CAYGTRMNTGELFF
-,TRBV18,TRBJ2-2,-,TGTGCCAGCTCACCACCAGGTCATACAAACGCCGGGGAGCTGTTTTTT,CASSPPGHTNAGELFF
TRBD2,TRBV6-2/TRBV6-3,TRBJ2-7,-,TGTGCCAGCAGTTACTACGGGACTAGTCATTCCTACGAGCAGTACTTC,CASSYYGTSHSYEQYF
-,TRBV10-3,TRBJ1-5,many,TGTGCCATCAGTGAGTCGAGCAATCAGCCCCAGCATTTT,CAISESSNQPQHF
TRBD1,TRBV6-2/TRBV6-3,TRBJ1-1,-,TGTGCCAGCAGATTGGACAGGCTGGGAAGCACTGAAGCTTTCTTT,CASRLDRLGSTEAFF
-,TRBV3-1,TRBJ2-7,-,TGTGCCAGCAGCCAGAATGATTGGAGCTACGAGCAGTACTTC,CASSQNDWSYEQYF
TRBD2,TRBV29-1,TRBJ2-1,few,TGCAGCGTTGAAGGGAGGGGTACTAGGAGCGGGATCAATGAGCAGTTCTTC,CSVEGRGTRSGINEQFF
-,TRBV12-5,TRBJ2-1,-,TGTGCTAGTGGTTTGGTACGCGGTGAGCAGTTCTTC,CASGLVRGEQFF
TRBD1,TRBV6-1,TRBJ2-2,few,TGTGCCAGCAACGGCAACAGGGGGCGCGGGACCGGGGAGCTGTTTTTT,CASNGNRGRGTGELFF
-,TRBV18,TRBJ2-7,few,TGTGCCAGCTCACATGACACGTCGGGGTCCTACGAGCAGTACTTC,CASSHDTSGSYEQYF
-,TRBV3-1,TRBJ1-4,-,TGTGCCAGCAGCCAAGCTGGGAGGAATGAAAAACTGTTTTTT,CASSQAGRNEKLFF
TRBD2,TRBV6-1,TRBJ2-7,-,TGTGCCAGCAGACGCAGGACTAGCGGCACCCCCTCCTACGAGCAGTACTTC,CASRRRTSGTPSYEQYF
TRBD2,TRBV5-1,TRBJ2-1,few,TGCGCCAGCAGCTTGGTGGGGCTAGCGGGTTACAATGAGCAGTTCTTC,CASSLVGLAGYNEQFF
-,TRBV7-9,TRBJ1-4,few,TGTGCCAGCAGCTTGGACGGAAGGAAGATTGAAAAACTGTTTTTT,CASSLDGRKIEKLFF
-,TRBV6-5,TRBJ1-1,many,TGTGCCAGCAGTACTGGAGTGAACACTGAAGCTTTCTTT,CASSTGVNTEAFF
TRBD1,TRBV5-8,TRBJ2-5,-,TGTGCCAGCAGCTTCGGACAGGGTCAGACCCAGTACTTC,CASSFGQGQTQYF
-,TRBV7-8,TRBJ2-3,few,TGTGCCAGCAGCTTAGTGGGTAGGATGGGGTTCACAGATACGCAGTATTTT,CASSLVGRMGFTDTQYF
TRBD1,TRBV5-1,TRBJ2-7,many,TGCGCCAGCAGCTTTCTGACGGACAGGGCCTACGAGCAGTACTTC,CASSFLTDRAYEQYF
-,TRBV12-3/TRBV12-4,TRBJ1-1,many,TGTGCCAGCAGTTTAAGGGGCGGCACTGAAGCTTTCTTT,CASSLRGGTEAFF
-,TRBV5-1,TRBJ2-1,many,TGCGCCAGCAGCTTAGCCTTACAGGGGGGGAACGGCGAGCAGTTCTTC,CASSLALQGGNGEQFF
TRBD2,TRBV4-2,TRBJ2-1,-,TGTGCCAGCAGCCCAGAAGACAGAGGGCTAGCGGGGGCCAATGAGCAGTTCTTC,CASSPEDRGLAGANEQFF